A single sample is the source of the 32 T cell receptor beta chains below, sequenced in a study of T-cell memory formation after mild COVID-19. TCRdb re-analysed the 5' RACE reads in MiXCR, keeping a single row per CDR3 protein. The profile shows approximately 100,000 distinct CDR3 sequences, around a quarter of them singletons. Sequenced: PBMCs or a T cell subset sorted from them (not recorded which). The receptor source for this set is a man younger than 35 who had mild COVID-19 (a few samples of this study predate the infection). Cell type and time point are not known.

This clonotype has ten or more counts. The CDR3 DNA is TGTGCCAGCAGCTTAGGGCTAGCGGGGAACCCCTACAATGAGCAGTTCTTC. Its translation: CASSLGLAGNPYNEQFF. The J gene is TRBJ2-1, the V gene TRBV7-2; 9 bases line up with TRBD2. Germline assignment: CDR1 SGHTA and CDR2 FQGNSA. This CDR3 spans 17 amino acids. With V trimmed by 1 base and J by 2 bases, 6 bases remained unmatched.

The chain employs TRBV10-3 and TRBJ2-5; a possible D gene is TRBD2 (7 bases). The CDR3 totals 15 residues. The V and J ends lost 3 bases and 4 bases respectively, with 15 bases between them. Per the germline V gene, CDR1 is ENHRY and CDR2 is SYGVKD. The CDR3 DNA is TGTGCCATCAGTGACTGGGGGGGGGCTCTAGAGACCCAGTACTTC. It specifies CAISDWGGALETQYF.

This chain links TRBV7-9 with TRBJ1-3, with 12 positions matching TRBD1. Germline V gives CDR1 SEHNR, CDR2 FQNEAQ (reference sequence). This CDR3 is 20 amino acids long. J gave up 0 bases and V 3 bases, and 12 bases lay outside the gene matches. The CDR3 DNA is TGTGCCAGCAGCTTTAGGTCTTCGGGACAGGGGGCAAACTCTGGAAACACCATATATTTT. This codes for CASSFRSSGQGANSGNTIYF.

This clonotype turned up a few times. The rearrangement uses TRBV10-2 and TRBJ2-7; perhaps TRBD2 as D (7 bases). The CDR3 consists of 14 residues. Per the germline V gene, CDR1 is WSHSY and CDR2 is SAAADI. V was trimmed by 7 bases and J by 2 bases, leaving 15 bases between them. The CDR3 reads CASTEWEGAYEQYV. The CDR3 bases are TGCGCCAGCACCGAATGGGAGGGGGCCTACGAGCAGTACGTC.

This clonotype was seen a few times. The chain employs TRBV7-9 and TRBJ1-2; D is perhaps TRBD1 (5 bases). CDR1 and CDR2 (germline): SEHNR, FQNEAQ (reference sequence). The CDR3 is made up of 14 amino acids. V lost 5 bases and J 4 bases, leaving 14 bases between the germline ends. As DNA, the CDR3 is TGTGCCAGCAGCCGTACAGGTTCGGGCTATGGCTACACCTTC. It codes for CASSRTGSGYGYTF.

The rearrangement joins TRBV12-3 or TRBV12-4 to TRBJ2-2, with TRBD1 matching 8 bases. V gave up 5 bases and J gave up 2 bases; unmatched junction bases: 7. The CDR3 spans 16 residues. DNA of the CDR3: TGTGCCAGCAGTGATCGGACAGGGATAAACACCGGGGAGCTGTTTTTT. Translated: CASSDRTGINTGELFF.

The CDR3, as DNA: TGTGCCAGCGCAGGCCTCAATGAAAAACTGTTTTTT. Protein sequence: CASAGLNEKLFF. This chain links TRBV6-9 with TRBJ1-4; D gene ambiguous. Trimming removed 8 bases at V and 5 bases at J, with 9 bases between. The CDR3 contains 12 residues. Germline assignment: CDR1 MNHGY and CDR2 SVAAGI.

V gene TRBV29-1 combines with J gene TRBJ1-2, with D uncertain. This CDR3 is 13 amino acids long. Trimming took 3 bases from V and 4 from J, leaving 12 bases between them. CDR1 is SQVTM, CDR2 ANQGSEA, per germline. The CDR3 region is CSVDLGLSYGYTF. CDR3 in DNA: TGCAGCGTTGATTTGGGGTTGAGCTATGGCTACACCTTC.

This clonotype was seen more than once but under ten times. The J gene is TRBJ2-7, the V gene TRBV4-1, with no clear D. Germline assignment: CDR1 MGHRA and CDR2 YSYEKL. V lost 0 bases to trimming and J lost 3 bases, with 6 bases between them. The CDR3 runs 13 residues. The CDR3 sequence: CASSQEDGYEQYV. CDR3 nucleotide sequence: TGCGCCAGCAGCCAAGAAGATGGCTACGAGCAGTACGTC.

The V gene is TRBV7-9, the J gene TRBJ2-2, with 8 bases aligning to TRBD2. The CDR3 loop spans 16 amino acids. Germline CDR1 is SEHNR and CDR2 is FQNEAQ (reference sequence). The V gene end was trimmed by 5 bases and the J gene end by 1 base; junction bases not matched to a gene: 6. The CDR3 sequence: CASSLRLAGNTGELFF. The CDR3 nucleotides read TGTGCCAGCAGCCTGAGGCTAGCGGGGAACACCGGGGAGCTGTTTTTT.

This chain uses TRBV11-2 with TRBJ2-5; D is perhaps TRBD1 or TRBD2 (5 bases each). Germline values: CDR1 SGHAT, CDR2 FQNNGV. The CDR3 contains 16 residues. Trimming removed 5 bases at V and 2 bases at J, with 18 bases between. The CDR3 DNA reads TGTGCCAGCAGCCAAGGGACGAAGGAGTTTCAAGAGACCCAGTACTTC. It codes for CASSQGTKEFQETQYF.

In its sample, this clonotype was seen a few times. The DNA for the CDR3 is TGTGCCAGCAGCTTGCCCTCGACGGCTAGCACAGATACGCAGTATTTT. Protein: CASSLPSTASTDTQYF. V gene TRBV5-5 combines with J gene TRBJ2-3; D is undetermined. The CDR3 sequence is 16 residues long. Germline V CDR1 and CDR2: SGHKS, YYEKEE (reference sequence). V lost 1 base and J 0 bases, leaving 12 bases between the germline ends.

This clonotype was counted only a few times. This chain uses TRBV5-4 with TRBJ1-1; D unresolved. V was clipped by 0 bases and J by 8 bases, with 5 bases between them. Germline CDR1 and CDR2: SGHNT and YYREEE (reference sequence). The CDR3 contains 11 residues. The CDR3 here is CASSLGGEAFF. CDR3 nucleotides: TGTGCCAGCAGCTTGGGTGGCGAAGCTTTCTTT.

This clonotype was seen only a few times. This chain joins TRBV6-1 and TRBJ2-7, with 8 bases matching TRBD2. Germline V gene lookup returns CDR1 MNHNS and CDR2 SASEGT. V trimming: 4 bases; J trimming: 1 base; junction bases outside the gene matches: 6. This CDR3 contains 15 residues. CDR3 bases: TGTGCCAGCAGTGGAAGTAGCGGGGCATCCTACGAGCAGTACGTC. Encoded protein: CASSGSSGASYEQYV.

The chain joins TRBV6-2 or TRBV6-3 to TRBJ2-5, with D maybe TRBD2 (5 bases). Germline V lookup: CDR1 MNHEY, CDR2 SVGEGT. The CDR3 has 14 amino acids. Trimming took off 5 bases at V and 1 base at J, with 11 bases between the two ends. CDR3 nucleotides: TGTGCCAGCAGTCCTAGGGAGACCCAAGAGACCCAGTACTTC. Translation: CASSPRETQETQYF.

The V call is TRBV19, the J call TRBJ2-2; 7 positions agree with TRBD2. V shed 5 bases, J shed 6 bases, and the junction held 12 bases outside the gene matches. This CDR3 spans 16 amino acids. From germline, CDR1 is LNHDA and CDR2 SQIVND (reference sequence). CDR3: CASSPRREGRAGELFF. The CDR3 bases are TGTGCCAGTAGTCCTCGGAGAGAGGGGAGGGCCGGGGAGCTGTTTTTT.

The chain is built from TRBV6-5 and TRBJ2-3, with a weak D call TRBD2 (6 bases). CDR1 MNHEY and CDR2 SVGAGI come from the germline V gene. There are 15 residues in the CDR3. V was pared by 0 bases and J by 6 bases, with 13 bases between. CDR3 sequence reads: CASSYSRQGGDTQYF. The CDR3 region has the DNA TGTGCCAGCAGTTACTCGAGGCAGGGAGGTGATACGCAGTATTTT.

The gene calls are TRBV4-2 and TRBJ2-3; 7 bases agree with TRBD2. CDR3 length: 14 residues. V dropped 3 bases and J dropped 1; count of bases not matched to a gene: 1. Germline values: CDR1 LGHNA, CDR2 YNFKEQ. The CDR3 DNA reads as TGTGCCAGCAGCCAGAGCGGGGGCACAGATACGCAGTATTTT. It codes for CASSQSGGTDTQYF.

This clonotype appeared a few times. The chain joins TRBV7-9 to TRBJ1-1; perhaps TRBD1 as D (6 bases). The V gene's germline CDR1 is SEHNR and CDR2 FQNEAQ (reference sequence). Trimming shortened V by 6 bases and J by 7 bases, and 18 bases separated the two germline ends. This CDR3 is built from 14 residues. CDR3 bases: TGTGCCAGCAGTACTGAGGGGGTAGCCCTTGAAGCTTTCTTT. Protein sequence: CASSTEGVALEAFF.

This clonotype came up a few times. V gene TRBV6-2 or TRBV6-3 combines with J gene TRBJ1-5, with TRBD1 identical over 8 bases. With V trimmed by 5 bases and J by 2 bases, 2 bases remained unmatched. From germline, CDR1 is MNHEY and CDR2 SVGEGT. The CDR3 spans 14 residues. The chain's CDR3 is CASSPGQGNQPQHF. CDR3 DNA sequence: TGTGCCAGCAGTCCGGGACAGGGCAATCAGCCCCAGCATTTT.

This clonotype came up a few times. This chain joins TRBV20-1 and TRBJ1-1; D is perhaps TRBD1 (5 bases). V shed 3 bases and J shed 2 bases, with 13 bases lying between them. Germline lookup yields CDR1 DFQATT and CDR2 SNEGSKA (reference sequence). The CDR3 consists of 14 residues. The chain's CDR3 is CSASSVGRNTEAFF. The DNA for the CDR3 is TGCAGTGCTAGTTCGGTGGGGCGAAACACTGAAGCTTTCTTT.

CDR3 loop: CASSKVVCRGDTYEQYF. The DNA for the CDR3 is TGTGCCAGCAGCAAAGTAGTCTGCAGGGGCGATACCTACGAGCAGTACTTC. This chain uses TRBV21-1 with TRBJ2-7; no check of the table's D call, TRBD1, against the DNA was made. TRBV21-1 is a recognized pseudogene. CDR3 length equals 17 residues.

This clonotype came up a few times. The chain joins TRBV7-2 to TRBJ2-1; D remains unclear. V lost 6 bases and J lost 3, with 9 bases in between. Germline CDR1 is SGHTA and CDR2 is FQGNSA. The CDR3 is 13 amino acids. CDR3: CASRYDRYNEQFF. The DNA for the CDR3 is TGTGCCAGCAGATACGACCGCTACAATGAGCAGTTCTTC.

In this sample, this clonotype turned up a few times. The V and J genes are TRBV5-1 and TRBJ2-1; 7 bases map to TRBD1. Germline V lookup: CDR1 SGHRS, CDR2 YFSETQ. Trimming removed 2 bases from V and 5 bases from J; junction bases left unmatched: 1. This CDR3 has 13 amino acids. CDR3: CASSLTGDNEQFF. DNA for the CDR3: TGCGCCAGCAGCTTAACAGGGGACAATGAGCAGTTCTTC.

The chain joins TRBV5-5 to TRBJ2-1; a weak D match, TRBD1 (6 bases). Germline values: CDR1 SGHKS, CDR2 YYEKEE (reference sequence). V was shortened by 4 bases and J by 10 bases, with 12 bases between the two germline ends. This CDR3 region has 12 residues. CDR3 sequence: CASSGDTDEQFF. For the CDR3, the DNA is TGTGCCAGCAGCGGGGACACCGACGAGCAGTTCTTC. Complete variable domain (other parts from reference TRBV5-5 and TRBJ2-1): DAGVTQSPTHLIKTRGQQVTLRCSPISGHKSVSWYQQVLGQGPQFIFQYYEKEERGRGNFPDRFSARQFPNYSSELNVNALLLGDSALYLCASSGDTDEQFFGPGTRLTVL.

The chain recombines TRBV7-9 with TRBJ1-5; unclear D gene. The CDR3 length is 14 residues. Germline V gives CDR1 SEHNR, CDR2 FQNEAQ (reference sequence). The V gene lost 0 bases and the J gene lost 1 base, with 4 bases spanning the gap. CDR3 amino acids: CASSLAGSNQPQHF. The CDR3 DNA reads TGTGCCAGCAGCTTAGCAGGCAGCAATCAGCCCCAGCATTTT.

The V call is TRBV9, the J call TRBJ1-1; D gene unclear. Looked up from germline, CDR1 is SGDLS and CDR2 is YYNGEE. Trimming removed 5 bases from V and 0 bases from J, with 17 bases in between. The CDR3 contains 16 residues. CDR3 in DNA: TGTGCCAGCAGATCAGCAGAGTTCCGGATGAACACTGAAGCTTTCTTT. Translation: CASRSAEFRMNTEAFF.

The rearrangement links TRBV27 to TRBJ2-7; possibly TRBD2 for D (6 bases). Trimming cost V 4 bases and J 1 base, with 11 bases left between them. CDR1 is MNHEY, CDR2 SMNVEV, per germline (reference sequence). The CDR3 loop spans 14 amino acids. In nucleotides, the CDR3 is TGTGCCAGCAGTTCAAACGGGGGTTCCTACGAGCAGTACTTC. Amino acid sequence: CASSSNGGSYEQYF.

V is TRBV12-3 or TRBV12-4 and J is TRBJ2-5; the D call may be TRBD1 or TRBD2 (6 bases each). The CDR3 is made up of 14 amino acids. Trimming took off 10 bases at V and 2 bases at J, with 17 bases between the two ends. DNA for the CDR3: TGTGCCACCAGAGGAAGGGGGGATCAAGAGACCCAGTACTTC. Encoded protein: CATRGRGDQETQYF.

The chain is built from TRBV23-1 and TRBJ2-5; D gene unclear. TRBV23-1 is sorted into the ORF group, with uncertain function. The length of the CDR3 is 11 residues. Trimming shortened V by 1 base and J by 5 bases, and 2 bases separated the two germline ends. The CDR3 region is CASSQWETQYF. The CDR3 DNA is TGCGCCAGCAGTCAATGGGAGACCCAGTACTTC.

The CDR3 sequence is CATSRVSGGYNEQFF. CDR3 nucleotide sequence: TGTGCCACCAGCAGAGTAAGCGGGGGGTACAATGAGCAGTTCTTC. This chain links TRBV15 with TRBJ2-1; 9 bases are a match to TRBD2. Germline V lookup: CDR1 LNHNV, CDR2 YYDKDF (reference sequence). The CDR3 runs 15 residues. Unmatched junction bases numbered 2, after V lost 1 base and J lost 4 bases. The full variable domain, in which reference TRBV15 and TRBJ2-1 provide the parts outside the CDR3, is DAMVIQNPRYQVTQFGKPVTLSCSQTLNHNVMYWYQQKSSQAPKLLFHYYDKDFNNEADTPDNFQSRRPNTSFCFLDIRSPGLGDTAMYLCATSRVSGGYNEQFFGPGTRLTVL.

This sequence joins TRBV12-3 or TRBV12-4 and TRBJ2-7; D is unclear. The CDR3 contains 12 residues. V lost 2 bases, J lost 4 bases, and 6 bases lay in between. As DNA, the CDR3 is TGTGCCAGCAGTTTATCGGTTTACGAGCAGTACTTC. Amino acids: CASSLSVYEQYF.